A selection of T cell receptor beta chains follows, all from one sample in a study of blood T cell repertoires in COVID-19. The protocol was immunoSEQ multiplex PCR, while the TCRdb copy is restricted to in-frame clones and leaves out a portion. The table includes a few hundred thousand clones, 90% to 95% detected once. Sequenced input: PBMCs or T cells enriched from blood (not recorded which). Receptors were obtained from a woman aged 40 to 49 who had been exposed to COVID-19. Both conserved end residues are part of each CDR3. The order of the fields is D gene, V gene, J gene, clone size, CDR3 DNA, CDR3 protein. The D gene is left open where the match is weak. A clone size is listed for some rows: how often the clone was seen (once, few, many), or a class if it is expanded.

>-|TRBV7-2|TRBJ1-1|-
TGTGCCAGCAGCTTTGGGGGAAAACAGGCGGGGACTGAAGCTTTCTTT
CASSFGGKQAGTEAFF
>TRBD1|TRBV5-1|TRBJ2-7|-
TGCGCCAGCAGCTTCGGACAGGGAAGTAAGTACGAGCAGTACTTC
CASSFGQGSKYEQYF
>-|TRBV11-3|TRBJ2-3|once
TGTGCCAGCAGCTTAGGCGGGACGAGCACAGATACGCAGTATTTT
CASSLGGTSTDTQYF
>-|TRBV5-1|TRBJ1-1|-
TGCGCCAGCAGCCCGGAACCGGGACCTAGCGCGAGGGGCACTGAAGCTTTCTTT
CASSPEPGPSARGTEAFF
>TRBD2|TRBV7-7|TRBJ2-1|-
TGTGCTAGCAGCGATAGCGGGGAGGGTCCCGGGCAGTTCTTC
CASSDSGEGPGQFF
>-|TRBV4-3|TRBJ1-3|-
TGCGCCAGCAGCCAAGATTGGGGGGGCTCGTCCTCTGGAAACACCATATATTTT
CASSQDWGGSSSGNTIYF
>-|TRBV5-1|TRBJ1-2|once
TGCGCCAGCAGCTTGGCCGAGGGAGATGGCTACACCTTC
CASSLAEGDGYTF
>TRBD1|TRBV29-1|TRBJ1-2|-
TGCAGCGTTGCTCAATTTGCAGGGGGCATCGGTGGCTACACCTTC
CSVAQFAGGIGGYTF
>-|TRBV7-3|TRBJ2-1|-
TGTGCCAGCAGCAGTACCGCCTCAGGGGAGCAGTTCTTC
CASSSTASGEQFF
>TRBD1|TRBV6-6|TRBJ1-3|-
TGTGCCAGCAGTCAAATAGGACAGGGGTCTGGAAACACCATATATTTT
CASSQIGQGSGNTIYF
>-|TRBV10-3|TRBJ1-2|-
TGTGCCATCAGTGACGGGGGGAGTCACACCTTC
CAISDGGSHTF
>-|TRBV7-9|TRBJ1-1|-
TGTGCCAGCAGCTCTCGGACAGACTCCGGGGCTTTCTTT
CASSSRTDSGAFF
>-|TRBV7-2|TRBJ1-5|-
TGTGCCAGCGCCGCGGGGATCTCGAATCAGCCCCAGCATTTT
CASAAGISNQPQHF
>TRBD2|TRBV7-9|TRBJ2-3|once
TGTGCCAGCATCCGGACTAGCGGGGGGTCGGATACGCAGTATTTT
CASIRTSGGSDTQYF
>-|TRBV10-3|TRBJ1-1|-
TGTGCCATCAGTGAGCTCGGGGTGAACACTGAAGCTTTCTTT
CAISELGVNTEAFF
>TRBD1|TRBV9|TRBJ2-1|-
TGTGCCAGCAGCGTAATTAGTGGGACAGGTCTCTCCAATGAGCAGTTCTTC
CASSVISGTGLSNEQFF
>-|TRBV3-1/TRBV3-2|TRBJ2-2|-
TGTGCCAGCAGCCGAAGTGGCGGGTTGACCGGGGAGCTGTTTTTT
CASSRSGGLTGELFF
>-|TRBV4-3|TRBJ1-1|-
TGCGCCAGCAGCAATAAGATCCGGGACACGGACACTGAAGCTTTCTTT
CASSNKIRDTDTEAFF
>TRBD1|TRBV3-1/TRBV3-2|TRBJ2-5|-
TGTGCCAGCAGCCAAAACAGGGGAGAGACCCAGTACTTC
CASSQNRGETQYF
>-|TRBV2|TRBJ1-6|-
TGTGCCAGCAGTGAAGCAGGGAGAGGTTCACCCCTCCACTTT
CASSEAGRGSPLHF
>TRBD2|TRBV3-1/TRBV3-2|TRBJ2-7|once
TGTGCCAGCAGCCCGGCCTCTTCGCGGGGGGTCTACGAGCAGTACTTC
CASSPASSRGVYEQYF
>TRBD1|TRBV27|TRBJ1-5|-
TGTGCCAGCAGTAAAAAGGGGGCACTCGGCAATCAGCCCCAGCATTTT
CASSKKGALGNQPQHF
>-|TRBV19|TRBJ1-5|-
TGTGCCAGTAGTAGAGGAGGGCAGGCCATAAATCAGCCCCAGCATTTT
CASSRGGQAINQPQHF
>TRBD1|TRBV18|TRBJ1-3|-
TGTGCCAGCTCACCACAAGGACAGGGGCTAAACACCATATATTTT
CASSPQGQGLNTIYF
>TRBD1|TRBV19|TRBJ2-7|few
TGTGCCAGTAGTATTCGGACAGGGACGGTAGGCTTATCCTACGAGCAGTACTTC
CASSIRTGTVGLSYEQYF
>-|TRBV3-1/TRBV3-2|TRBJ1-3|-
TGTGCCAGCAGCCCTACAGGGACCGGAAACACCATATATTTT
CASSPTGTGNTIYF
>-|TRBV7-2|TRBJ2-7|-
TGTGCCAGCAGCTTCATACCCAAAGGGAGGGGGAGCTCCTACGAGCAGTACTTC
CASSFIPKGRGSSYEQYF
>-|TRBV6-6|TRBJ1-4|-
TGTGCCAGCAGTTACCTTAGAGACTCTAATGAAAAACTGTTTTTT
CASSYLRDSNEKLFF
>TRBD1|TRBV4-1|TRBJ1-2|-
TGCGCCAGCAGCCAAGTTGGAGGGGGCGTATCATGTCGTGGCTACACCTTC
CASSQVGGGVSCRGYTF
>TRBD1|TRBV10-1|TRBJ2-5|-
TGCGCCAGAAGACAGGGAATCCAAGAGACCCAGTACTTC
CARRQGIQETQYF
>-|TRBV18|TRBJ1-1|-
TGTGCCAGCTCACCACTTTTGCGACAGGACTCTAAAAACACTGAAGCTTTCTTT
CASSPLLRQDSKNTEAFF
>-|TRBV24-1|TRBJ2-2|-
TGTGCCACCAGTGGGGCAGGAACCGGGGAGCTGTTTTTT
CATSGAGTGELFF
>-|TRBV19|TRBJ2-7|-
TGTGCCAGTAGAAGATCTGTTAGCTCCTACGAGCAGTACTTC
CASRRSVSSYEQYF
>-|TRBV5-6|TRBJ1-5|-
TGTGCCAGCAGCTCGAGTGATAGCAATCAGCCCCAGCATTTT
CASSSSDSNQPQHF
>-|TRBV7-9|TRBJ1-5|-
TGTGCCAGCAGCTTCCACGGAGTGGAGAATCAGCCCCAGCATTTT
CASSFHGVENQPQHF
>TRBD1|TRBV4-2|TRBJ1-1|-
TGTGCCAGCAGCCAAGATTGGGGACAGGGGCCCACTGAAGCTTTCTTT
CASSQDWGQGPTEAFF
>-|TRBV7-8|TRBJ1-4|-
TGTGCCAGCAGCTCCCAGCCGGGAGGAACTAATGAAAAACTGTTTTTT
CASSSQPGGTNEKLFF
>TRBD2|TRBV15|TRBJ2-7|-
TGTGCCACCAGCAGAGGAGGGCTAGCGGGAGGTTCCGAGCAGTACTTC
CATSRGGLAGGSEQYF
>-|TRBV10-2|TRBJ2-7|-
TGCGCCAGCAAGGCTAGGAACTACGAGCAGTACTTC
CASKARNYEQYF
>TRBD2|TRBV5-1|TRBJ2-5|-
TGCGCCAGCAGCCAGGGAGCTAGCGGGAACCAAGAGACCCAGTACTTC
CASSQGASGNQETQYF
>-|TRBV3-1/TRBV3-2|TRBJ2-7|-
TGTGCCAGCAGCCAGGTCGGCTACGAGCAGTACTTC
CASSQVGYEQYF
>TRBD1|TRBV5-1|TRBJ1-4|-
TGCGCCAGCAGCTCTTCCGGGACAGGGTCGTATGAAAAACTGTTTTTT
CASSSSGTGSYEKLFF